These 9 T cell receptor beta chains were sequenced from one sample in a study of vaccination and CD4 T cells after COVID-19. One entry per CDR3 protein, called by TCRdb with MiXCR from the PCR reads. The data hold 25,000 to 30,000 distinct CDR3 sequences, with roughly 50% observed a single time. Time point noted: late sampling 161 to 241 days after vaccination in three convalescent patients. Sequences were derived from CD4+ T cells from blood, sampled about 7 months after SARS-CoV-2 vaccination. The receptors here all came from a human donor who had recovered from COVID-19.

CDR3 coding DNA: TGTGCCAGCATGGGAAGGGGAGGGGGGGCCCGGATGAGACCCCAGTACTTC. It codes for CASMGRGGGARMRPQYF. V and J are TRBV28 and TRBJ2-5; the D gene is possibly TRBD2 (7 bases). V was trimmed by 7 bases and J by 9 bases, leaving 30 bases between them. This CDR3 region has 17 residues. Germline CDR1 reads MDHEN; CDR2 reads SYDVKM.

As DNA, the CDR3 is TGTGCCAGTAGTATGAGGGACAACAATTCACCCCTCCACTTT. It translates to CASSMRDNNSPLHF. The chain employs TRBV19 and TRBJ1-6; D possibly corresponds to TRBD1 (6 bases). Trimming left V 3 bases short and J 7 bases short, with 10 bases between. The CDR3 spans 14 residues. Germline-derived CDR1 and CDR2 are LNHDA and SQIVND (reference sequence).

The V gene is TRBV28, the J gene TRBJ2-7; a weak D match, TRBD2 (5 bases). Trimming took off 6 bases at V and 2 bases at J, with 14 bases between the two ends. The CDR3 spans 14 residues. The germline V gene encodes CDR1 MDHEN and CDR2 SYDVKM. The CDR3 reads CASSFVARTYEQYF. The CDR3, as DNA: TGTGCCAGCAGCTTTGTAGCGAGGACCTACGAGCAGTACTTC.

The chain has TRBV12-3 or TRBV12-4 and TRBJ1-5, with a tentative D call TRBD1 (6 bases). V lost 4 bases to trimming and J lost 9 bases, with 16 bases between them. The CDR3 has 14 amino acids. The CDR3 loop is CASSSRDTRAPQHF. The CDR3 bases are TGTGCCAGCAGTTCCCGGGACACCAGGGCGCCCCAGCATTTT.

The V gene is TRBV6-2 or TRBV6-3, the J gene TRBJ2-5; the D gene is possibly TRBD2 (5 bases). Per germline, CDR1 MNHEY and CDR2 SVGEGT. The CDR3 length is 13 residues. The V end lost 0 bases, the J end lost 5 bases, and 7 bases lay between the germline ends. In nucleotides, the CDR3 is TGTGCCAGCAGTTACTCCGGGGTGGAGACCCAGTACTTC. It codes for CASSYSGVETQYF.

This chain connects TRBV20-1 to TRBJ1-6; D is undetermined. The CDR3 length is 13 residues. Germline values: CDR1 DFQATT, CDR2 SNEGSKA (reference sequence). The germline V and J ends were trimmed by 6 bases and 9 bases, with 15 bases remaining between them. The DNA for the CDR3 is TGCAGTGCCCAGGCGGAAATATTTTCACCCCTCCACTTT. Protein: CSAQAEIFSPLHF.

The chain joins TRBV19 to TRBJ2-1; 8 bases align to TRBD2. The junction had 7 bases not matched to a gene; V was cut back by 7 bases and J by 2 bases. Germline lookup yields CDR1 LNHDA and CDR2 SQIVND (reference sequence). The CDR3 contains 15 residues. This chain's CDR3 is CASKAAGVTYNEQFF. For the CDR3, the DNA is TGTGCCAGTAAAGCAGCGGGAGTGACCTACAATGAGCAGTTCTTC.

This clonotype was observed a few times. This sequence joins TRBV28 and TRBJ2-1, with D unresolved. V was trimmed by 6 bases and J by 8 bases, leaving 14 bases between them. Looked up from germline, CDR1 is MDHEN and CDR2 is SYDVKM. The CDR3 sequence is 13 residues long. The CDR3 DNA sequence: TGTGCCAGCAGAATGCGCCCCGTGGATGAGCAGTTCTTC. It is translated as CASRMRPVDEQFF.

This clonotype has a single count. The J gene is TRBJ2-3, the V gene TRBV27; D might be TRBD2 (6 bases). This CDR3 spans 13 amino acids. Trimming removed 7 bases from V and 4 bases from J, with 12 bases in between. The germline V gene encodes CDR1 MNHEY and CDR2 SMNVEV (reference sequence). CDR3: CASTTGVADTQYF. CDR3 coding DNA: TGTGCCAGCACGACGGGAGTGGCAGATACGCAGTATTTT.